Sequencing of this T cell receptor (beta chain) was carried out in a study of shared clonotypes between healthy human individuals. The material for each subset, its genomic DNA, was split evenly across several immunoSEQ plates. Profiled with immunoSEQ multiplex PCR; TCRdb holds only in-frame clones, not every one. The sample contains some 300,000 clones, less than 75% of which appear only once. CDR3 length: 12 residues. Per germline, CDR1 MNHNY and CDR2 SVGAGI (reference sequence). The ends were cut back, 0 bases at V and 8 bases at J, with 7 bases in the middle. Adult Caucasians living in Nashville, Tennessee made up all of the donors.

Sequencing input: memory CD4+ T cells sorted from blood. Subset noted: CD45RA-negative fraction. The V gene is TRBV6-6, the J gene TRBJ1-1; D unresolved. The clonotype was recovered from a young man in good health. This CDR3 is CASSYSTTEAFF. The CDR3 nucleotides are TGTGCCAGCAGTTACTCTACAACAGAAGCTTTCTTT.